The TCR beta chain described here comes from a study of T-cell memory formation after mild COVID-19. Overall study: Clustering of TCRs was largely donor specific. Study-wide results and caveats: Contracting CD4+ clones were located mainly in CM and EM, and CD8+ clones in EMRA. Confirmation of SARS-CoV-2 specificity was lacking for second-wave clones peaking day 37.

The V gene lost 1 base and the J gene lost 8 bases, with 8 bases spanning the gap. Germline V CDR1 and CDR2: MNHNS, SASEGT. CDR3 size: 12 residues. Turning to this clonotype: Antigen specificity is unknown.

One entry per CDR3 protein, called by TCRdb with MiXCR from the 5' RACE reads. The sample has about 260,000 distinct CDR3 sequences, around 15% seen once; the top ten hold around a fifth. This clonotype was sampled from a man younger than 35 who had mild COVID-19 (a few samples of this study predate the infection). Cell type and time point are not known. The gene calls are TRBV6-1 and TRBJ1-2; D unclear. The sequenced material came from PBMCs or a T cell subset sorted from them (not recorded which). DNA for the CDR3: TGTGCCAGCAGTGAAGTGAGGCAAGGCTACACCTTC. Encoded protein: CASSEVRQGYTF.